Listed below are T cell receptor beta chains from one sample, sequenced in a study of beta chain features in type 1 diabetes. Profiling relied on immunoSEQ multiplex PCR, and the TCRdb table lists in-frame clones only, not all of them. The sample comprises 150,000 or so clones, about 9.1% of which are singletons, and less than 0.85% rests with the top ten. The sequenced sample consisted of central memory CD4+ T cells from blood. The receptors derive from a woman in her thirties or forties in good health. CDR3s include the opening cysteine and the closing phenylalanine or tryptophan. A D gene is named only where the DNA matches it firmly. The size of a clone is reported for some rows only, either as once, few or many, or as a class for expanded clones.

v_call: TRBV7-2
d_call: -
j_call: TRBJ2-5
clone_size: -
cdr3_nt: TGTGCCAGCAGCTTTGACAGGCAAGAGACCCAGTACTTC
cdr3_aa: CASSFDRQETQYF

v_call: TRBV5-4
d_call: -
j_call: TRBJ2-3
clone_size: many
cdr3_nt: TGTGCCAGCAGCCCTGGACAGCCCACAGATACGCAGTATTTT
cdr3_aa: CASSPGQPTDTQYF

v_call: TRBV13
d_call: TRBD1
j_call: TRBJ1-3
clone_size: -
cdr3_nt: TGTGCCAGCAGCTCCCAAGGGACAGGGAACCTGCTGGGAAACACCATATATTTT
cdr3_aa: CASSSQGTGNLLGNTIYF

v_call: TRBV9
d_call: TRBD1
j_call: TRBJ1-6
clone_size: few
cdr3_nt: TGTGCCAGCAGCGTTACCCGGGACAGGGCATCATCACCCCTCCACTTT
cdr3_aa: CASSVTRDRASSPLHF

v_call: TRBV18
d_call: -
j_call: TRBJ1-4
clone_size: -
cdr3_nt: TGTGCCAGCTCACCACCGGCCGCCGAAGATGAAAAACTGTTTTTT
cdr3_aa: CASSPPAAEDEKLFF

v_call: TRBV2
d_call: -
j_call: TRBJ2-5
clone_size: -
cdr3_nt: TGTGCCAGCAGCCCTAATGGGCAGGGCGGCGAGACCCAGTACTTC
cdr3_aa: CASSPNGQGGETQYF

v_call: TRBV10-3
d_call: -
j_call: TRBJ2-7
clone_size: few
cdr3_nt: TGTGCCATCGGACTATCCAACTACGAGCAGTACTTC
cdr3_aa: CAIGLSNYEQYF

v_call: TRBV11-2
d_call: TRBD1
j_call: TRBJ2-1
clone_size: -
cdr3_nt: TGTGCCAGCAGCCCTCGGACAGGATGGGGGATAGAGCAGTTCTTC
cdr3_aa: CASSPRTGWGIEQFF

v_call: TRBV14
d_call: TRBD2
j_call: TRBJ2-3
clone_size: few
cdr3_nt: TGTGCCAGCAGCCAGGGGGTAGCGGGGCATACGCAGTATTTT
cdr3_aa: CASSQGVAGHTQYF

v_call: TRBV5-4
d_call: TRBD2
j_call: TRBJ2-3
clone_size: -
cdr3_nt: TGTGCCAGCAGCTTGGCCGTGTTTCTAGCGGGGGCTAGCACAGATACGCAGTATTTT
cdr3_aa: CASSLAVFLAGASTDTQYF

v_call: TRBV7-8
d_call: TRBD1
j_call: TRBJ1-4
clone_size: few
cdr3_nt: TGTGCCAGCAGCTTAAGTGGGACAGGCAAGGAAAAACTGTTTTTT
cdr3_aa: CASSLSGTGKEKLFF

v_call: TRBV27
d_call: TRBD1
j_call: TRBJ2-7
clone_size: -
cdr3_nt: TGTGCCAGCAGTTCCGACAGGGGTGGGTACTACGAGCAGTACTTC
cdr3_aa: CASSSDRGGYYEQYF

v_call: TRBV5-1
d_call: -
j_call: TRBJ2-7
clone_size: -
cdr3_nt: TGCGCCAGCAGCTTGGGGCAGGGTAGAGCCTACGAGCAGTACTTC
cdr3_aa: CASSLGQGRAYEQYF

v_call: TRBV6-5
d_call: -
j_call: TRBJ1-1
clone_size: few
cdr3_nt: TGTGCCAGCAGTTACTACAGGCACACTGAAGCTTTCTTT
cdr3_aa: CASSYYRHTEAFF

v_call: TRBV6-5
d_call: TRBD1
j_call: TRBJ2-7
clone_size: once
cdr3_nt: TGTGCCAGCAGTTTGTCCCGACAGGGGGCAAGCGAGCAGTACTTC
cdr3_aa: CASSLSRQGASEQYF

v_call: TRBV29-1
d_call: -
j_call: TRBJ1-1
clone_size: -
cdr3_nt: TGCAGCGTTGAAGGGACAGTGAACACTGAAGCTTTCTTT
cdr3_aa: CSVEGTVNTEAFF

v_call: TRBV10-3
d_call: TRBD1
j_call: TRBJ1-1
clone_size: -
cdr3_nt: TGTGCCATCAGTTCCGGGACAGATAAAGAAGCTTTCTTT
cdr3_aa: CAISSGTDKEAFF

v_call: TRBV4-1
d_call: -
j_call: TRBJ1-2
clone_size: -
cdr3_nt: TGCGCCAGCAGCCAAGAGGTTACAGTTAACTATGGCTACACCTTC
cdr3_aa: CASSQEVTVNYGYTF

v_call: TRBV5-6
d_call: -
j_call: TRBJ1-5
clone_size: -
cdr3_nt: TGTGCCAGCAGCCGCAGGGGACGGAATAGCAATCAGCCCCAGCATTTT
cdr3_aa: CASSRRGRNSNQPQHF

v_call: TRBV29-1
d_call: TRBD1
j_call: TRBJ2-5
clone_size: few
cdr3_nt: TGCAGCGTCCAGGCCGGGACAGGGGGGACCCAGTACTTC
cdr3_aa: CSVQAGTGGTQYF

v_call: TRBV7-9
d_call: -
j_call: TRBJ1-2
clone_size: few
cdr3_nt: TGTGCCAGCAGCTCAGGGGATTCCTATGGCTACACCTTC
cdr3_aa: CASSSGDSYGYTF

v_call: TRBV9
d_call: TRBD1
j_call: TRBJ2-5
clone_size: -
cdr3_nt: TGTGCCAGCAGCGTAGGTCTTAGAGGGGGCAGCGTAGAAGAGACCCAGTACTTC
cdr3_aa: CASSVGLRGGSVEETQYF

v_call: TRBV23-1
d_call: TRBD1
j_call: TRBJ1-1
clone_size: -
cdr3_nt: TGCGCCAGCGGTTTCACATGGACAGGGGGGATGAACACTGAAGCTTTCTTT
cdr3_aa: CASGFTWTGGMNTEAFF

v_call: TRBV11-1
d_call: TRBD1
j_call: TRBJ1-2
clone_size: few
cdr3_nt: TGTGCCAGCAGCTGGGGGACAGGGGGATCCCTCGCTCTTGGCTACACCTTC
cdr3_aa: CASSWGTGGSLALGYTF

v_call: TRBV18
d_call: TRBD1
j_call: TRBJ2-7
clone_size: -
cdr3_nt: TGTGCCAGCTCCCAGGGACAGGGACCCTACGAGCAGTACTTC
cdr3_aa: CASSQGQGPYEQYF

v_call: TRBV19
d_call: -
j_call: TRBJ2-1
clone_size: -
cdr3_nt: TGTGCCAGTACCTCCAGGGCGGCAAGCTCCCATTACAATGAGCAGTTCTTC
cdr3_aa: CASTSRAASSHYNEQFF

v_call: TRBV5-1
d_call: TRBD2
j_call: TRBJ2-3
clone_size: -
cdr3_nt: TGCGCCAGCAGCCCCAGGGTTAGCGGGGGCTCAGGGACGCAGTATTTT
cdr3_aa: CASSPRVSGGSGTQYF

v_call: TRBV5-6
d_call: TRBD1
j_call: TRBJ1-6
clone_size: few
cdr3_nt: TGTGCCAGCAGCTTGCCTGACAGGGGGGTTCCGGCCCTCCACTTT
cdr3_aa: CASSLPDRGVPALHF